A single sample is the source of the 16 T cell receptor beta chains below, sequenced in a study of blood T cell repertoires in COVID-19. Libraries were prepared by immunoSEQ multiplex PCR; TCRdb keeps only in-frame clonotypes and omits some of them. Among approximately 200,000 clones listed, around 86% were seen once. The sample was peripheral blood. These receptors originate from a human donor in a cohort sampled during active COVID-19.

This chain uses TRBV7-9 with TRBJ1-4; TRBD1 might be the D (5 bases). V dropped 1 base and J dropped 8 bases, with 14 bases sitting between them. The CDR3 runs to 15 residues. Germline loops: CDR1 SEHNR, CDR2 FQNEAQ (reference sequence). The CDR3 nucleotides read TGTGCCAGCAGCTTAGGGGCAGGGATTCGGGAAAAACTGTTTTTT. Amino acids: CASSLGAGIREKLFF.

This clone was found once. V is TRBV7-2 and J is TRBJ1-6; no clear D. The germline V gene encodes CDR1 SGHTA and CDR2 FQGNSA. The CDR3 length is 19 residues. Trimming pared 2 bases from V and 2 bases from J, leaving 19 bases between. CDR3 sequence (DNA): TGTGCCAGCAGCTTATGGGCAGGCTGGCAAGTCGCCTATAATTCACCCCTCCACTTT. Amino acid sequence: CASSLWAGWQVAYNSPLHF.

The CDR3 coding sequence is TGTGCCAGTAGCCCCCTAACAGGGCTATATGGCTACACCTTC. Its translation: CASSPLTGLYGYTF. This sequence joins TRBV19 and TRBJ1-2, with TRBD1 as a possible D gene (6 bases). CDR3 length: 14 amino acids. Trimming removed 6 bases from V and 5 bases from J, with 16 bases in between. Germline V gene lookup returns CDR1 LNHDA and CDR2 SQIVND (reference sequence). Full variable domain (missing parts from reference TRBV19 and TRBJ1-2): DGGITQSPKYLFRKEGQNVTLSCEQNLNHDAMYWYRQDPGQGLRLIYYSQIVNDFQKGDIAEGYSVSREKKESFPLTVTSAQKNPTAFYLCASSPLTGLYGYTFGSGTRLTVV.

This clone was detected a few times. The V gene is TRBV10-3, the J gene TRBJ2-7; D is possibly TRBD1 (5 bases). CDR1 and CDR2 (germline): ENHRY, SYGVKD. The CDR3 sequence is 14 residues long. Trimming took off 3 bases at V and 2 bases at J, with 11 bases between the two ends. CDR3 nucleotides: TGTGCCATCAGTGACTGGGGCCTCGCCTACGAGCAGTACTTC. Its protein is CAISDWGLAYEQYF.

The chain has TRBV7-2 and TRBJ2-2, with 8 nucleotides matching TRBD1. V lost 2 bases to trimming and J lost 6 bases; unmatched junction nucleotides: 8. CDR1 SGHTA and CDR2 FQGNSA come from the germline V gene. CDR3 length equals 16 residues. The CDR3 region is CASSLNQGAIAGELFF. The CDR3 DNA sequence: TGTGCCAGCAGCTTAAACCAGGGGGCAATCGCCGGGGAGCTGTTTTTT.

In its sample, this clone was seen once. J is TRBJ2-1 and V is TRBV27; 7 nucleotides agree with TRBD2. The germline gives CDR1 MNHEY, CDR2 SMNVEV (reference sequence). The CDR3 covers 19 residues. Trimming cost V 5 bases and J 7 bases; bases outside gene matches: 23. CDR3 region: CASSLRRQAPGRESNEQFF. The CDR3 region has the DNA TGTGCCAGCAGTCTTCGAAGACAAGCCCCGGGGCGGGAGTCGAATGAGCAGTTCTTC.

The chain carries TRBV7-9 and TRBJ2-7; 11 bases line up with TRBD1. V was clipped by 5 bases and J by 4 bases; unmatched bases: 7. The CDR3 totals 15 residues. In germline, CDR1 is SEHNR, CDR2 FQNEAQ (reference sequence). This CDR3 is CASSPGQGAPYEQYF. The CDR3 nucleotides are TGTGCCAGCAGCCCTGGACAGGGGGCGCCTTACGAGCAGTACTTC.

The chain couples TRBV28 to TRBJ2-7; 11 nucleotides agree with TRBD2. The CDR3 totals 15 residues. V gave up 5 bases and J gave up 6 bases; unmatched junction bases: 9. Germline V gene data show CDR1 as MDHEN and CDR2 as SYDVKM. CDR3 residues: CASSPTSGRVGEQYF. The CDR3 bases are TGTGCCAGCAGTCCCACTAGCGGGAGAGTCGGCGAGCAGTACTTC.

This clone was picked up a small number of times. CDR3 in DNA: TGTGCCATCATGGAGGCTAGCGGGAGACACTACGAGCAGTACTTC. Its translation: CAIMEASGRHYEQYF. V and J are TRBV10-3 and TRBJ2-7; TRBD2 aligns across 10 bases. The CDR3 consists of 15 residues. The germline V gene encodes CDR1 ENHRY and CDR2 SYGVKD. Trimming at V came to 7 bases and at J to 3 bases, leaving 9 bases not matched to a gene.

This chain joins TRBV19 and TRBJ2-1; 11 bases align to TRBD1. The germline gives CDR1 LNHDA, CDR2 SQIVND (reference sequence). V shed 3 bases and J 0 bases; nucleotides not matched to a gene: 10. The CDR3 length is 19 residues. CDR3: CASSIRGQGAISSYNEQFF. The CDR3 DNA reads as TGTGCCAGTAGTATCCGAGGACAGGGGGCTATCAGCTCCTACAATGAGCAGTTCTTC.

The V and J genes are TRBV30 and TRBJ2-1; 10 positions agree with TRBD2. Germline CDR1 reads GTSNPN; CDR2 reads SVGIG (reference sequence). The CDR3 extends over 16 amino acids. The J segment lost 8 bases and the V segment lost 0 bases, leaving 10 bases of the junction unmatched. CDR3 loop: CAWSVRGSGRAYEQFF. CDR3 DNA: TGTGCCTGGAGTGTACGGGGGAGCGGGAGGGCCTATGAGCAGTTCTTC.

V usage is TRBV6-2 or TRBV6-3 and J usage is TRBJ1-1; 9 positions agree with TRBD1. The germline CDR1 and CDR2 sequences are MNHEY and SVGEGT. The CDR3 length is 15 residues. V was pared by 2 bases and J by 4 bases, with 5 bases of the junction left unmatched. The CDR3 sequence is CASSYDRTGVTEAFF. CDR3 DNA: TGTGCCAGCAGTTACGACAGGACAGGGGTCACTGAAGCTTTCTTT.

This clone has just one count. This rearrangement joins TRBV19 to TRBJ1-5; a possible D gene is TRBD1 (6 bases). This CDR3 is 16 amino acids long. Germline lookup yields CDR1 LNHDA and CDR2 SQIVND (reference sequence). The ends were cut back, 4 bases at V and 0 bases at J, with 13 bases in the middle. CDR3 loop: CASSRRQVLSNQPQHF. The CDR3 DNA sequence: TGTGCCAGTAGTAGAAGACAGGTCCTTAGCAATCAGCCCCAGCATTTT.

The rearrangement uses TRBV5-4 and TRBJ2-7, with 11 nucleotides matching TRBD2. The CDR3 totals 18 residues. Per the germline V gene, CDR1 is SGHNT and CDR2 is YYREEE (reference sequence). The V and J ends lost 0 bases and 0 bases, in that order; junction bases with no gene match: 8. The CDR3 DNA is TGTGCCAGCAGCTTGGCCCCTAGCGGGAGGCCCAGCTCCTACGAGCAGTACTTC. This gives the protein CASSLAPSGRPSSYEQYF.

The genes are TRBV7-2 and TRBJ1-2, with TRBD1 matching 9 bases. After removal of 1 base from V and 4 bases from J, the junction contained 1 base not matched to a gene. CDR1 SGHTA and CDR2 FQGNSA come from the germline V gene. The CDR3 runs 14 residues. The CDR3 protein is CASSLGTGAYGYTF. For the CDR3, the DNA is TGTGCCAGCAGCTTAGGGACAGGGGCCTATGGCTACACCTTC.

The CDR3 coding sequence is TGTGCCAGCTCACTCGACAGGTTGGGCAATCAGCCCCAGCATTTT. Its translation: CASSLDRLGNQPQHF. The V and J genes are TRBV18 and TRBJ1-5, with a possible D match to TRBD1 (6 bases). With 4 bases removed from V and 2 bases from J, the gap between germline ends came to 12 bases. The CDR3 sequence is 15 residues long. The germline CDR1 and CDR2 sequences are KGHSH and LQKENI.